This TCR beta chain is drawn from a study of molecular identifiers for immune sequencing clone quantification. Germline-derived CDR1 and CDR2 are SGHDN and FVKESK. CDR3 length: 15 amino acids. One entry per CDR3 protein results from TCRdb running MiXCR on the PCR reads. The table includes some 320,000 distinct CDR3 sequences, roughly 24% detected once. Only a few counts were recorded for this clonotype. One end of the junction is discordant with germline, which a read error may explain. Sorting selected naive CD8 T cells with a CD8+CD4-CCR7+CD45RA+ phenotype. This chain joins TRBV14 and TRBJ2-6, with a possible D match to TRBD1 (6 bases). The TCR comes from a human donor in good health. Some libraries in this study had Jurkat cell RNA spiked in. Sequencing was performed on naive CD8+ T cells from blood, with Jurkat cell RNA spiked in. The subset denotes: FACS-sorted CD8+CD4-CCR7+CD45RA+ naive T cells. Written as DNA, the CDR3 is TGTGCCGGCAGCCAAGCAGGGGCTGGGGCCAACGTCCTGACTTTC. It translates to CAGSQAGAGANVLTF.